This T cell receptor (beta chain) is drawn from a study of T cell repertoires in cytomegalovirus infection. Study at large: Newly reported HLA-C-restricted and thoroughly characterized HLA-B-restricted CMV epitopes were employed.

CDR3 length: 18 amino acids. Per germline, CDR1 ENHRY and CDR2 SYGVKD. V trimming: 2 bases; J trimming: 3 bases; junction bases outside the gene matches: 12. TCRdb used MiXCR to reprocess the reads, holding one entry per CDR3 protein. Of fewer than 900,000 distinct CDR3 sequences in the sample, roughly 29% are singletons; the top ten hold around 13%. This clonotype was seen a few times. Its antigen is as yet unknown. The sequence was obtained from a human donor in good health (CMV status not recorded). Some clones in this sample may be carry-over from other donors' samples. The chain is built from TRBV10-3 and TRBJ2-2, with 7 bases identical to TRBD1. The sample here was cultured CD8+ T cells from PBMCs, taken from culture after CMV antigen stimulation. In DNA form, the CDR3 reads TGTGCCATCAGTGAGATAGGACAGGCCGTCCCCGACACCGGGGAGCTGTTTTTT. This codes for CAISEIGQAVPDTGELFF.